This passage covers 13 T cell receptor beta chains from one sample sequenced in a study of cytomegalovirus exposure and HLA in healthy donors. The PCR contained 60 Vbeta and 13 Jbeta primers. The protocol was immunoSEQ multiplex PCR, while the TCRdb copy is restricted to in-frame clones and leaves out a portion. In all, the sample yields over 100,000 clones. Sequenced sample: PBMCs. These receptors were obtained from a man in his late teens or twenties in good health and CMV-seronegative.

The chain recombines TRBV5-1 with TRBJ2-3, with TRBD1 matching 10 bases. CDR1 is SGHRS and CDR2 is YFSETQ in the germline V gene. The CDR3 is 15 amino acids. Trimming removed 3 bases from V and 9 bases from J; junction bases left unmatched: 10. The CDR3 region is CASSSGQGSHSTQYF. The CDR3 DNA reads TGCGCCAGCAGCTCGGGACAGGGGAGCCATTCGACGCAGTATTTT.

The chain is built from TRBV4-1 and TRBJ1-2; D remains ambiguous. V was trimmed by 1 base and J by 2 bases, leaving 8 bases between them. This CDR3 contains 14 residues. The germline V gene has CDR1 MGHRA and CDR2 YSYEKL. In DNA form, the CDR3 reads TGCGCCAGCAGCCAAGTTTCCGGGAACTATGGCTACACCTTC. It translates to CASSQVSGNYGYTF.

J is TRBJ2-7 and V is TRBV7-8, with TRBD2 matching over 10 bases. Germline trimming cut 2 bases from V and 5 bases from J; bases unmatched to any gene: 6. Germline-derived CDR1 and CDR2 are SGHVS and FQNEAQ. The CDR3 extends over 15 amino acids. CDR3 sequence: CASSLPSGSVNEQYF. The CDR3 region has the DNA TGTGCCAGCAGCTTACCTAGCGGGAGCGTCAACGAGCAGTACTTC.

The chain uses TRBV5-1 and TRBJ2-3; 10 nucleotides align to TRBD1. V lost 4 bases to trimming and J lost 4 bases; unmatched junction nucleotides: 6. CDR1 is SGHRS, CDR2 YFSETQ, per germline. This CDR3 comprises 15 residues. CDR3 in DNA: TGCGCCAGCAGCACGGGACAGGGGAGCCCAGATACGCAGTATTTT. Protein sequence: CASSTGQGSPDTQYF.

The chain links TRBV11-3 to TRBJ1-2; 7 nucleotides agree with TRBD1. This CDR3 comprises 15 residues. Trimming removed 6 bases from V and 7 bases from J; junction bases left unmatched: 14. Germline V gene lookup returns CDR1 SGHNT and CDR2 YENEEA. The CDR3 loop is CASRPGTAGRGGYTF. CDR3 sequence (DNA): TGTGCCAGCAGGCCTGGGACAGCCGGTCGGGGTGGCTACACCTTC.

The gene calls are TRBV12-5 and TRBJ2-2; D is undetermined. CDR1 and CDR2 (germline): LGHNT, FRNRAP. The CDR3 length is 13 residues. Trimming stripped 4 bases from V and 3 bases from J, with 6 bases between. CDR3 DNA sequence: TGTGCTAGTGGTTCTCCGTACACCGGGGAGCTGTTTTTT. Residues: CASGSPYTGELFF.

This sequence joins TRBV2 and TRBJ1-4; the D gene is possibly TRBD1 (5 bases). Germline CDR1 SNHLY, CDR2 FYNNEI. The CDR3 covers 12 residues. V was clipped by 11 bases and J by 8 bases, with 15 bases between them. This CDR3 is CAGRTAGEKLFF. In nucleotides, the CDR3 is TGTGCCGGACGGACGGCAGGGGAAAAACTGTTTTTT.

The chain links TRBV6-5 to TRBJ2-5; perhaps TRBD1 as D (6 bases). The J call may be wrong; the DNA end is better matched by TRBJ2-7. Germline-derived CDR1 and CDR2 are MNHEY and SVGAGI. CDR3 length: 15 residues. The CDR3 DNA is TGTGCCAGCAGTTACTCTCAGGGGTCAGGCTACGAGCAGTACTTC. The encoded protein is CASSYSQGSGYEQYF.

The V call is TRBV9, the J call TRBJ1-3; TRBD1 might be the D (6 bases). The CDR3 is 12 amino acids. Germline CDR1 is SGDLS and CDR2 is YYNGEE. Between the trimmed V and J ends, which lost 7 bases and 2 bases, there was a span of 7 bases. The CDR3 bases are TGTGCCAGCGAGGGGGCTGGAAACACCATATATTTT. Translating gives CASEGAGNTIYF.

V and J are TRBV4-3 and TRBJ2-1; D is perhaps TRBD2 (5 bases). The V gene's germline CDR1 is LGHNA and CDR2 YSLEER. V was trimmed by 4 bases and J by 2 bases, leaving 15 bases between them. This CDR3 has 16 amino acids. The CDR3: CASSRDRTEPYNEQFF. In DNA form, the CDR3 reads TGCGCCAGCAGCCGCGATCGGACTGAGCCCTACAATGAGCAGTTCTTC.

In nucleotides, the CDR3 is TGTGCCAGCAGCTTATTACTAGCGGGCTCCTACAATGAGCAGTTCTTC. As protein: CASSLLLAGSYNEQFF. This chain uses TRBV7-2 with TRBJ2-1; 9 nucleotides match TRBD2. The V segment lost 2 bases and the J segment 0 bases; nucleotides outside the gene matches: 2. The CDR3 spans 16 residues. Germline CDR1 and CDR2: SGHTA and FQGNSA. The full variable domain, with the rest looked up from reference TRBV7-2 and TRBJ2-1, is GAGVSQSPSNKVTEKGKDVELRCDPISGHTALYWYRQSLGQGLEFLIYFQGNSAPDKSGLPSDRFSAERTGGSVSTLTIQRTQQEDSAVYLCASSLLLAGSYNEQFFGPGTRLTVL.

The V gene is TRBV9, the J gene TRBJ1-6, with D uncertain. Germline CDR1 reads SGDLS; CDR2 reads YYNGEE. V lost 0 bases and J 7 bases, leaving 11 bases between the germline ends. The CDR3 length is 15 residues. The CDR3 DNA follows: TGTGCCAGCAGCGTAGCGAGGGCGGGAAATTCACCCCTCCACTTT. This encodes CASSVARAGNSPLHF.

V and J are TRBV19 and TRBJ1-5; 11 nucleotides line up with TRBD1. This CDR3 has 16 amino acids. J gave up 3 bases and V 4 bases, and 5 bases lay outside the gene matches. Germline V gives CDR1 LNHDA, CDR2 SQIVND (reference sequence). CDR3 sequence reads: CASSNGQGANNQPQHF. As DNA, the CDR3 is TGTGCCAGTAGTAACGGACAGGGGGCCAACAATCAGCCCCAGCATTTT.